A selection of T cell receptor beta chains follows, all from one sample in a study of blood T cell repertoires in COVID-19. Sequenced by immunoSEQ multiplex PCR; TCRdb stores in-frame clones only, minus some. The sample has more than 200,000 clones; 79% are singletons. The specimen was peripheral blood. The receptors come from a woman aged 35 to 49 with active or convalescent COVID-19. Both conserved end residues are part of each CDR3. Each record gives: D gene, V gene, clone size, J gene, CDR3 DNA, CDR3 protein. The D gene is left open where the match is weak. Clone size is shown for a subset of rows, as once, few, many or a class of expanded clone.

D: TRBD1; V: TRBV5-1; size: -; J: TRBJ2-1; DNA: TGCGCCAGCAGAACCACAGGGGCGGATGAGCAGTTCTTC; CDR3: CASRTTGADEQFF
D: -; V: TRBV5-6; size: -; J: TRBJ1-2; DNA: TGTGCCAGCACCTCTTTGGCCTATGGCTACACCTTC; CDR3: CASTSLAYGYTF
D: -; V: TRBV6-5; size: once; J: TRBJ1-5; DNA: TGTGCCAGCAGGGGGCTGGGACAGCCCCAGCATTTT; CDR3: CASRGLGQPQHF
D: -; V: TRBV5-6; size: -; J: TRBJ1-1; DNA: TGTGCCAGCAGGCCGACAGGGAACACTGAAGCTTTCTTT; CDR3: CASRPTGNTEAFF
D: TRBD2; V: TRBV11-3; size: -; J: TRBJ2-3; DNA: TGTGCCAGCAGCTTAGGAATAGCGGGAGCTACTAGCACAGATACGCAGTATTTT; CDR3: CASSLGIAGATSTDTQYF
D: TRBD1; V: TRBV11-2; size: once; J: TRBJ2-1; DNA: TGTGCCAGCAGCCAAATAACCGGGACAGAAGCGTTCTTC; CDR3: CASSQITGTEAFF
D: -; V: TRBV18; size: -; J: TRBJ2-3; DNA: TGTGCCAGCTCACCACCACTGGCGGGGCAATCCACAGATACGCAGTATTTT; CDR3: CASSPPLAGQSTDTQYF
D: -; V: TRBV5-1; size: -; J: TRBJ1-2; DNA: TGCGCCAGCACCCTCGATCCGGGGGGCAGAACCCTTAACTATGGCTACACCTTC; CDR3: CASTLDPGGRTLNYGYTF
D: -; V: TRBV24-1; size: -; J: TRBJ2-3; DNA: TGTGCCACCAGTTCTATGGTCGGGACACGATCCACAGATACGCAGTATTTT; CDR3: CATSSMVGTRSTDTQYF
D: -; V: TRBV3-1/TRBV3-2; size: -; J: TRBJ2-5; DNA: TGTGCCAGCAGCCAAGACAGACTGGAGACCCAGTACTTC; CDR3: CASSQDRLETQYF
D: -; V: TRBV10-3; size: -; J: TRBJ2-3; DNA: TGTGCCATCAGTGAGTCGGCTGATACGCAGTATTTT; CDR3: CAISESADTQYF
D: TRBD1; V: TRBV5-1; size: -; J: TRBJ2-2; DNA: TGCGCCAGCACCCCCGGGACAGGGGACATGTCCGGGGAGCTGTTTTTT; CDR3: CASTPGTGDMSGELFF
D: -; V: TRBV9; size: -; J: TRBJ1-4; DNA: TGTGCCAGCAGCGTTAGGGCAGGGGTGGGCGAAAAACTGTTTTTT; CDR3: CASSVRAGVGEKLFF
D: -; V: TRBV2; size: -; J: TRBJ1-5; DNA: TGTGCCAGCAGTGCCTCGGGAGGGGGTTATAGCAATCAGCCCCAGCATTTT; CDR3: CASSASGGGYSNQPQHF
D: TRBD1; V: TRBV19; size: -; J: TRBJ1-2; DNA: TGTGCCAGTAGTATAGAAGGACAGGGGGACGGTGGCTACACCTTC; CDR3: CASSIEGQGDGGYTF
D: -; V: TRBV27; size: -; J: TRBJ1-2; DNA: TGTGCCAGCAGTTTCACAGGGAACTATGGCTACACCTTC; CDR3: CASSFTGNYGYTF
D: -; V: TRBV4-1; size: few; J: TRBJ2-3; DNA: TGCGCCAGCAGCCCCTCCCTAAGCACAGATACGCAGTATTTT; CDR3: CASSPSLSTDTQYF
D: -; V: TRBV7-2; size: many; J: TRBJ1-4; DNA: TGTGCCAGCAGCTTAAACTCTGTGAGGGATGAAAAACTGTTTTTT; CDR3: CASSLNSVRDEKLFF
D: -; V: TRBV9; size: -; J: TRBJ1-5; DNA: TGTGCCAGCAGCGTAGGGCTAGATCCCATGCCCCAGCATTTT; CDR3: CASSVGLDPMPQHF
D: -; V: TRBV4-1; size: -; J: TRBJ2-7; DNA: TGCGCCAGCAGCCAAGGCGGTAAAAGTATCTCCTACGAGCAGTACTTC; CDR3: CASSQGGKSISYEQYF
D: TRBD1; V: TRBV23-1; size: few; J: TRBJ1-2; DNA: TGCGCCAGCAGCTCCCCGCCCGGGGACAGACTCTATGGCTACACCTTC; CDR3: CASSSPPGDRLYGYTF
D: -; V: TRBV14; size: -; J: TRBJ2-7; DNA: TGTGCCAGCAGCCAAGCCGAGGCTTTCGGGGTCGAGCAGTACTTC; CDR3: CASSQAEAFGVEQYF
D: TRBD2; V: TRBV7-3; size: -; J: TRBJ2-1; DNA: TGTGCCAGCAGCTTGATTGCCGGGACTAGCGATTCCGAGCAGTTCTTC; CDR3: CASSLIAGTSDSEQFF
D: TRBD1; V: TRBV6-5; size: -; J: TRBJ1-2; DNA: TGTGCCAGCAGAAATCAGGGGGCGTACGAGGGCTACACCTTC; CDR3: CASRNQGAYEGYTF
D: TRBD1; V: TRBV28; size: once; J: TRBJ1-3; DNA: TGTGCCAGCAGCTCGGACAGGGCGCACTCTGGAAACACCATATATTTT; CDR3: CASSSDRAHSGNTIYF
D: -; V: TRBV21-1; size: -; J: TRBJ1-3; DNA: TGTGCCAGCAGCAACGCGTCCTATGGCAGGGCTGGAAACACCATATATTTT; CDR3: CASSNASYGRAGNTIYF
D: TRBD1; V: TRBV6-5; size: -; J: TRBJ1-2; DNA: TGTGCCAGCAGTTCGCCAGGGGGCTTTGGCTACACCTTC; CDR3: CASSSPGGFGYTF
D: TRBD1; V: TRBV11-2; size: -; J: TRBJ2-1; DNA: TGTGCCAGCAGCGGCGGGGACAGGGGAGCCTACAATGAGCAGTTCTTC; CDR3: CASSGGDRGAYNEQFF
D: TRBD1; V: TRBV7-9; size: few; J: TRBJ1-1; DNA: TGTGCCAGCAGGCCCCGGGACAGGGATGAACATGGAGCTTTCTTT; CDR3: CASRPRDRDEHGAFF
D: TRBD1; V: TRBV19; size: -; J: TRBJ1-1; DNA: TGTGCCGGGTGGACAGGGAATAACACTGAAGCTTTCTTT; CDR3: CAGWTGNNTEAFF
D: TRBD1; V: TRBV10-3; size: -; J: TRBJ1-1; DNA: TGTGCCATCAGGGGACAGACGAGGAACACTGAAGCTTTCTTT; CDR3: CAIRGQTRNTEAFF
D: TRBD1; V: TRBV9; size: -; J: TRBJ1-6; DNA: TGTGCCAGCAGCGTGGCAGGGGGAAATTCACCCCTCCACTTT; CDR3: CASSVAGGNSPLHF
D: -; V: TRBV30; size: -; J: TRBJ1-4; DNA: TGTGCCTGGAGTGGGGGCCCTAATGAAAAACTGTTTTTT; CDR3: CAWSGGPNEKLFF
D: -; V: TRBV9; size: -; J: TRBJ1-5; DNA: TGTGCCAGCAGCGTCTCGGGAGGTGAAAATCAGCCCCAGCATTTT; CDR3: CASSVSGGENQPQHF
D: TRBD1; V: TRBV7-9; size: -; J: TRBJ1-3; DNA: TGTGCCAGCAGCCTCGGGACAGCCTCTGGAAACACCATATATTTT; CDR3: CASSLGTASGNTIYF
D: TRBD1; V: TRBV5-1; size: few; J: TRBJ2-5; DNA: TGCGCCAGCAGCCTACAGGGGGTGGAAGAGACCCAGTACTTC; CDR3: CASSLQGVEETQYF
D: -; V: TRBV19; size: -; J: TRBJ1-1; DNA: TGTGCCAGTCGGACCGGGGTCTACACTGAAGCTTTCTTT; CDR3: CASRTGVYTEAFF
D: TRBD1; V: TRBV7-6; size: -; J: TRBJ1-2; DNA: TGTGCCAGCAGCTTAGCGGGACAGGGTCCCTATGGCTACACCTTC; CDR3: CASSLAGQGPYGYTF
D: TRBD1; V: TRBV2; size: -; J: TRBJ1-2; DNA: TGTGCCAGCAGTGAAGGAGGGGGCGACTATGGCTACACCTTC; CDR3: CASSEGGGDYGYTF
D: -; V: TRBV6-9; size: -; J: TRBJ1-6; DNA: TGTGCCAGCAGTTCCCCTCGGGACTCCGAATTTCCACCCCTCCACTTT; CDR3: CASSSPRDSEFPPLHF
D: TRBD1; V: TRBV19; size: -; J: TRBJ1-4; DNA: TGTGCCAGTATTGGGCAGGGGGTTGAAAAACTGTTTTTT; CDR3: CASIGQGVEKLFF
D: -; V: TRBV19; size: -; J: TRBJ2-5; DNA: TGTGCCAGTGCTGGGGGCGAAGAGACCCAGTACTTC; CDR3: CASAGGEETQYF
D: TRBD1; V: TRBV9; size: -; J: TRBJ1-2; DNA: TGTGCCAGCACTCGTTTTGAGGGACAGGAATTCTATGGCTACACCTTC; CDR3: CASTRFEGQEFYGYTF
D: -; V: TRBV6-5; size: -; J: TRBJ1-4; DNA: TGTGCCAGCAGTAGAGGACAGTTTAATGAAAAACTGTTTTTT; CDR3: CASSRGQFNEKLFF
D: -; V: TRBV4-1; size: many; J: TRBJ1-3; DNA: TGCGCCAGCAGCCAACCAACTGGGGCTAAGGGAAACACCATATATTTT; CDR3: CASSQPTGAKGNTIYF
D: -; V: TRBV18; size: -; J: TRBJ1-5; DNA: TGTGCCAGCTCACCGGGGGCAGGCAATCAGCCCCAGCATTTT; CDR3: CASSPGAGNQPQHF
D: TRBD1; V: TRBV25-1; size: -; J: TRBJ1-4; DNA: TGTGCCAGCAGTAGGGGACAGGGAGGAAATGAAAAACTGTTTTTT; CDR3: CASSRGQGGNEKLFF
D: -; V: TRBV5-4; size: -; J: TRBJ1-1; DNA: TGTGCCAGCAGCCGTGACCCCGGACAATTTAACACTGAAGCTTTCTTT; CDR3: CASSRDPGQFNTEAFF
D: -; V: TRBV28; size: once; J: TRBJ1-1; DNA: TGTGCCAGCAGTTCGTGGACAGCGTCGGACACTGAAGCTTTCTTT; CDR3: CASSSWTASDTEAFF
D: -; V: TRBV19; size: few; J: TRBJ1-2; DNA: TGTGCCAGTAGTATCCTCTCTCATGATTCCAAGCATGGCTACACCTTC; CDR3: CASSILSHDSKHGYTF
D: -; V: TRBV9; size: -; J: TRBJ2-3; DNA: TGTGCCAGCAGCGCACTTAACACAGATACGCAGTATTTT; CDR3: CASSALNTDTQYF
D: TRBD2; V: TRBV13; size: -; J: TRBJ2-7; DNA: TGTGCCAGCAGCTTAACCGGGGAGGGCGAAAACGAGCAGTACTTC; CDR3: CASSLTGEGENEQYF
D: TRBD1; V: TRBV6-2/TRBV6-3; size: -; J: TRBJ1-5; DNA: TGTGCCAGCAGTTACATGGGGACAGGGGACCAGCCCCAGCATTTT; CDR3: CASSYMGTGDQPQHF
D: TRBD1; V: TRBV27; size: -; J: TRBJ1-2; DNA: TGTGCCAGCAGTTTCAGAGGACAGGGTCCTGGCTACACCTTC; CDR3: CASSFRGQGPGYTF
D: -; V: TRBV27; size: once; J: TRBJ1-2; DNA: TGTGCCAGCAGTTTATGGGGAGGCGATGGCTACACCTTC; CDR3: CASSLWGGDGYTF
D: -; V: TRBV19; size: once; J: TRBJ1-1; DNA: TGTGCCAGTGGAGCAGGGCTCGCTGAAGCTTTCTTT; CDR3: CASGAGLAEAFF
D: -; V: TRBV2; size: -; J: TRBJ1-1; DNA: TGTGCCAGCGATCTCACGGAGGGGAGCACTGAAGCTTTCTTT; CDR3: CASDLTEGSTEAFF